The present T cell receptor (beta chain) was sequenced within a study of metastatic and nonmetastatic thyroid tumors. No patient had received any treatment before thyroid surgery. CDR3 length: 12 amino acids. The V end lost 3 bases, the J end lost 0 bases, and 4 bases lay between the germline ends. The germline gives CDR1 DFQATT, CDR2 SNEGSKA (reference sequence). TCRdb re-analyzed the PCR reads through MiXCR. Of roughly 38,000 clones listed, around 10% are singletons. The TCR comes from a male donor with papillary thyroid cancer or a benign thyroid nodule (not recorded which). Some clones in this sample may be carry-over from other donors' samples. The chain carries TRBV20-1 and TRBJ2-3; D unresolved. The sequenced material came from blood. Written as DNA, the CDR3 is TGCAGTGCTAGCCCTAGCACAGATACGCAGTATTTT. It codes for CSASPSTDTQYF.